This T cell receptor (beta chain) was identified during a study of beta chain features in type 1 diabetes. Study-level points and caveats: Insertions were fewer and deletions more numerous at VDJ junctions in type 1 diabetes patients. Type 1 diabetes patients had moderately but significantly shorter TCRB CDR3s in all four CD4+ subsets. Compared with healthy donors, patients appeared to share more similar naive, central memory and regulatory TCRB repertoires.

Trimming stripped 6 bases from V and 0 bases from J, with 3 bases between. The germline V gene encodes CDR1 SGHTA and CDR2 FQGNSA. The CDR3 contains 12 residues. Every isolated RNA sample was fully reverse transcribed, so sequencing captured expressed TCRB transcripts. Profiling relied on immunoSEQ multiplex PCR, and the TCRdb table lists in-frame clones only, not all of them. Counted here are hundreds of thousands of clones, about 14% occurring once; the ten biggest clones make up 0.04%. To note about this clone: Its antigen is undetermined.

Using CD45RO/CCR7/CD25/CD127/CD95/CD27, CD4+ naive, central memory, regulatory and stem cell-like memory cells were sorted. Sequenced material: naive CD4+ T cells from blood. The receptor comes from a man in his late teens or twenties with type 1 diabetes. This sequence joins TRBV7-2 and TRBJ1-5; D not resolved. The chain's CDR3 is CASRLSNQPQHF. CDR3 bases: TGTGCCAGCAGACTTAGCAATCAGCCCCAGCATTTT.